These 15 T cell receptor beta chains were sequenced from one sample in a study of T cells after yellow fever vaccination. TCRdb reprocessed the 5' RACE reads with MiXCR, giving one entry per CDR3 protein. In the table there are about 260,000 distinct CDR3 sequences, approximately 5.2% of which are singletons. Sequenced material: CD4+ T cells sorted from PBMCs, taken on the day of the yellow fever booster vaccination. Receptors originate from a young man who received the YFV17D yellow fever vaccine.

This clonotype showed up many times. This sequence joins TRBV5-6 and TRBJ2-3; 7 bases line up with TRBD2. This CDR3 region has 16 residues. Germline assignment: CDR1 SGHDT and CDR2 YYEEEE. After removal of 3 bases from V and 7 bases from J, the junction contained 14 bases not matched to a gene. CDR3 in amino acids: CASSSWRGTAVYTQYF. Here the CDR3 DNA reads TGTGCCAGCAGCTCGTGGCGGGGGACCGCCGTGTATACGCAGTATTTT.

The sample holds a few counts of this clonotype. The chain joins TRBV9 to TRBJ2-2, with TRBD2 matching 7 bases. J lost 4 bases, V lost 0 bases, and 6 bases had no gene match. CDR3 length: 16 residues. CDR1 is SGDLS, CDR2 YYNGEE, per germline. The CDR3 loop is CASSVVGPGGTGELFF. CDR3 coding DNA: TGTGCCAGCAGCGTAGTGGGGCCGGGAGGCACCGGGGAGCTGTTTTTT.

The chain is built from TRBV7-2 and TRBJ1-1; no clear D gene. The CDR3 covers 13 residues. The germline V gene encodes CDR1 SGHTA and CDR2 FQGNSA. V lost 1 base and J 4 bases, leaving 7 bases between the germline ends. DNA for the CDR3: TGTGCCAGCAGCTTAGGATGGGTCACTGAAGCTTTCTTT. Translating it yields CASSLGWVTEAFF. The variable domain in full, completed from reference TRBV7-2 and TRBJ1-1, reads GAGVSQSPSNKVTEKGKDVELRCDPISGHTALYWYRQSLGQGLEFLIYFQGNSAPDKSGLPSDRFSAERTGGSVSTLTIQRTQQEDSAVYLCASSLGWVTEAFFGQGTRLTVV.

The genes are TRBV6-2 or TRBV6-3 and TRBJ2-7; D gene unclear. The CDR3 has 11 amino acids. The V gene's germline CDR1 is MNHEY and CDR2 SVGEGT. Trimming stripped 6 bases from V and 3 bases from J, with 6 bases between. The DNA for the CDR3 is TGTGCCAGCAGATCCGGCTACGAGCAGTACTTC. It specifies CASRSGYEQYF.

V usage is TRBV6-2 or TRBV6-3 and J usage is TRBJ1-1; no reliable D call. This CDR3 spans 13 amino acids. Looked up from germline, CDR1 is MNHEY and CDR2 is SVGEGT. Trimming pared 2 bases from V and 5 bases from J, leaving 9 bases between. CDR3: CASSYIWETEAFF. For the CDR3, the DNA is TGTGCCAGCAGTTACATATGGGAAACTGAAGCTTTCTTT.

This chain links TRBV7-2 with TRBJ1-5; the match to TRBD1 covers 7 bases. The V segment lost 3 bases and the J segment 0 bases; nucleotides outside the gene matches: 5. The CDR3 is 16 amino acids. Germline CDR1 SGHTA, CDR2 FQGNSA. The CDR3 nucleotides are TGTGCCAGCAGCTTTACAGGGGCCTTTAGCAATCAGCCCCAGCATTTT. Protein product: CASSFTGAFSNQPQHF.

In its sample, this clonotype was seen many times. This rearrangement joins TRBV7-2 to TRBJ1-6, with a weak D call TRBD1 (6 bases). This CDR3 spans 14 amino acids. The germline V gene encodes CDR1 SGHTA and CDR2 FQGNSA. V was clipped by 1 base and J by 9 bases, with 10 bases between them. CDR3 in DNA: TGTGCCAGCAGCTTAGGGGGGGCGATTTCACCCCTCCACTTT. The encoded protein is CASSLGGAISPLHF.

This clonotype has at least ten counts. The CDR3 DNA is TGCGCCAGCAGCCTGGACAGGGGAGGCGATCAGCCCCAGCATTTT. This codes for CASSLDRGGDQPQHF. This chain joins TRBV5-1 and TRBJ1-5; 9 nucleotides agree with TRBD1. V was clipped by 4 bases and J by 5 bases; unmatched bases: 7. CDR3 length: 15 amino acids. Germline V CDR1 and CDR2: SGHRS, YFSETQ.

This clonotype was recorded many times. This chain links TRBV4-3 with TRBJ2-5; perhaps TRBD2 as D (6 bases). V lost 1 base and J lost 4, with 13 bases in between. CDR1 is LGHNA, CDR2 YSLEER, per germline. The CDR3 consists of 15 residues. Here the CDR3 reads CASSQVGAGPETQYF. Written as DNA, the CDR3 is TGCGCCAGCAGCCAAGTTGGGGCGGGGCCAGAGACCCAGTACTTC.

V is TRBV3-1 and J is TRBJ1-5; TRBD1 agrees at 8 bases. Looked up from germline, CDR1 is LGHDT and CDR2 is YNNKEL (reference sequence). The J segment lost 9 bases and the V segment lost 4 bases, leaving 5 bases of the junction unmatched. The CDR3 covers 13 residues. The CDR3 loop is CASSLDRVRPQHF. CDR3 bases: TGTGCCAGCAGCCTGGACAGGGTTAGGCCCCAGCATTTT.

The chain combines TRBV7-8 with TRBJ2-5, with a tentative D call TRBD2 (6 bases). The CDR3 runs 17 residues. Germline CDR1 SGHVS, CDR2 FQNEAQ. V was cut by 1 base and J by 0 bases, with 15 bases left in between. The CDR3 region has the DNA TGTGCCAGCAGCTTAGTCGGCTACGCGGGGTACCAAGAGACCCAGTACTTC. Translating it yields CASSLVGYAGYQETQYF.

This clonotype was seen only a few times. This chain uses TRBV6-5 with TRBJ2-5, with TRBD2 matching 8 bases. Germline assignment: CDR1 MNHEY and CDR2 SVGAGI. The V gene end was trimmed by 0 bases and the J gene end by 5 bases; junction bases not matched to a gene: 8. There are 16 residues in the CDR3. CDR3 protein: CASSYSYSGAGETQYF. The CDR3 region has the DNA TGTGCCAGCAGTTACTCGTATAGCGGGGCCGGGGAGACCCAGTACTTC.

This rearrangement joins TRBV20-1 to TRBJ2-5, with TRBD2 as a possible D gene (6 bases). V lost 5 bases, J lost 9 bases, and 19 bases lay in between. The CDR3 contains 13 residues. Germline V gene sequence: CDR1 DFQATT, CDR2 SNEGSKA (reference sequence). The DNA for the CDR3 is TGCAGTGCTCTAGGAGCCCACTGGGGGGCCCAGTACTTC. Amino acid sequence: CSALGAHWGAQYF.

The chain combines TRBV7-2 with TRBJ2-1; 13 bases are a match to TRBD2. Germline V CDR1 and CDR2: SGHTA, FQGNSA. J lost 13 bases, V lost 5 bases, and 8 bases had no gene match. This CDR3 is 14 amino acids long. Here the CDR3 reads CASSIGTSGALQFF. The CDR3 nucleotides read TGTGCCAGCAGCATCGGGACTAGCGGGGCATTACAGTTCTTC.

The chain recombines TRBV15 with TRBJ2-3; tentatively, D is TRBD2 (7 bases). The CDR3 length is 17 residues. Trimming removed 5 bases from V and 3 bases from J, with 21 bases in between. CDR1 is LNHNV, CDR2 YYDKDF, per germline (reference sequence). CDR3 nucleotides: TGTGCCACCAGCCCGAGAAGGGGGGGGCTTCTTACAGATACGCAGTATTTT. Translated: CATSPRRGGLLTDTQYF.